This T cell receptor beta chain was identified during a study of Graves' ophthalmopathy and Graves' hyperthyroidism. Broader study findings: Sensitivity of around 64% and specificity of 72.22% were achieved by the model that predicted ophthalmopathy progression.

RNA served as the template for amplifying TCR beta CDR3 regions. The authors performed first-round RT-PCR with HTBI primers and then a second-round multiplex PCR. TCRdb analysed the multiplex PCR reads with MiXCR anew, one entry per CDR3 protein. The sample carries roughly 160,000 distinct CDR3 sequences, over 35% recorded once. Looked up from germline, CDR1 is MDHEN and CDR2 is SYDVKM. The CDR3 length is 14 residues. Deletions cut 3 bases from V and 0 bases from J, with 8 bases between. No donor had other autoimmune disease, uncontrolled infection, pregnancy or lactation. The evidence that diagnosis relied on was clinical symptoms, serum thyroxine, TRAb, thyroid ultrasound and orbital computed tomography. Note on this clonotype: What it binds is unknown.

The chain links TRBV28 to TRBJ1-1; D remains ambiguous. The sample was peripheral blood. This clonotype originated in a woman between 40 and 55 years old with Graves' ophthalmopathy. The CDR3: CASSFQTLNTEAFF. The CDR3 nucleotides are TGTGCCAGCAGTTTCCAGACCTTGAACACTGAAGCTTTCTTT. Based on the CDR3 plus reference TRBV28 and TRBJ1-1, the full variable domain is DVKVTQSSRYLVKRTGEKVFLECVQDMDHENMFWYRQDPGLGLRLIYFSYDVKMKEKGDIPEGYSVSREKKERFSLILESASTNQTSMYLCASSFQTLNTEAFFGQGTRLTVV.